The T cell receptor (beta chain) described here comes from a study of T cell repertoires in cytomegalovirus infection. Study-level information: Used in the study were CMV epitopes, some recently identified and HLA-C-restricted, others well-studied and HLA-B-restricted. TCR beta signatures that were public indicated CMV infection and matching HLA type. Study-level results: Carriers of CMV plus the relevant HLA were identified by cumulative public TCR beta family frequency. Within the response measured ex vivo, HLA-C-restricted CMV-specific TCR beta clonotypes were dominant.

CDR3 length: 16 amino acids. Germline V gives CDR1 SEHNR, CDR2 FQNEAQ (reference sequence). V lost 1 base, J lost 1 base, and 13 bases lay in between. This clonotype was picked up many times. Its matching antigen is unknown. From the reads, TCRdb called clonotypes with MiXCR, one entry per CDR3 protein. The repertoire has about 830,000 distinct CDR3 sequences, approximately 32% of them found once; the top ten carry approximately 13%. This chain connects TRBV7-9 to TRBJ1-1; D call uncertain. The sequencing used cultured CD8+ T cells from PBMCs, collected from culture after CMV antigen stimulation. This receptor was taken from a human donor in good health (CMV status not recorded). Some clones in this sample may be carry-over from other donors' samples. CDR3 sequence (DNA): TGTGCCAGCAGCTTAGTCCTTGTACAGAGGAACACTGAAGCTTTCTTT. As protein: CASSLVLVQRNTEAFF. The variable domain in full, with the rest retrieved from reference TRBV7-9 and TRBJ1-1, is DTGVSQNPRHKITKRGQNVTFRCDPISEHNRLYWYRQTLGQGPEFLTYFQNEAQLEKSRLLSDRFSAERPKGSFSTLEIQRTEQGDSAMYLCASSLVLVQRNTEAFFGQGTRLTVV.